These 22 T cell receptor beta chains were all obtained from the same sample, sequenced in a study of cytomegalovirus exposure and HLA in healthy donors. The method was immunoSEQ multiplex PCR; TCRdb's version includes in-frame clones alone and lacks a portion of them. The sample lists roughly 200,000 clones, about 86% seen once, with around 2.8% in the top ten. The source material was PBMCs. All receptors derive from a woman aged 18-35 years in good health and CMV-seropositive.

The chain combines TRBV4-3 with TRBJ1-5; D is uncertain. Germline V gene lookup returns CDR1 LGHNA and CDR2 YSLEER. The CDR3 spans 15 residues. Trimming removed 2 bases from V and 6 bases from J, with 14 bases in between. The CDR3 here is CASSQFMLAGQPQHF. CDR3 coding DNA: TGCGCCAGCAGCCAATTTATGTTGGCTGGTCAGCCCCAGCATTTT.

This clone was seen once. This chain joins TRBV11-2 and TRBJ2-2, with D maybe TRBD2 (6 bases). V was pared by 3 bases and J by 1 base, with 9 bases between. The CDR3 loop spans 15 amino acids. Germline CDR1 reads SGHAT; CDR2 reads FQNNGV. The CDR3 DNA reads TGTGCCAGCAGCTTCTCTAGCGTGAACACCGGGGAGCTGTTTTTT. It encodes CASSFSSVNTGELFF.

This sequence joins TRBV6-1 and TRBJ2-7, with D tentatively TRBD1 (5 bases). The V and J ends lost 4 bases and 4 bases respectively, with 14 bases between them. The CDR3 spans 14 residues. The germline V gene has CDR1 MNHNS and CDR2 SASEGT. CDR3 sequence (DNA): TGTGCCAGCAGTGTCAGCAGGGATTTGTACGAGCAGTACTTC. Translating it yields CASSVSRDLYEQYF.

This rearrangement joins TRBV7-9 to TRBJ1-2; D may be TRBD1 (6 bases). Germline-derived CDR1 and CDR2 are SEHNR and FQNEAQ (reference sequence). This CDR3 has 14 amino acids. V lost 5 bases and J 2 bases, leaving 12 bases between the germline ends. The CDR3 loop reads CASSVDRANYGYTF. The CDR3, as DNA: TGTGCCAGCAGCGTGGACAGAGCGAACTATGGCTACACCTTC.

This clone came up once. The chain links TRBV7-5 to TRBJ1-2; TRBD1, as called in the table, went unchecked against the DNA. TRBV7-5 counts as a pseudogene. This CDR3 spans 14 amino acids. DNA for the CDR3: TGTGCCAGAAGCCATACTGAACTCAAGGGGGGCTACACCTTC. It yields the protein CARSHTELKGGYTF.

The chain links TRBV27 to TRBJ2-2, with D unresolved. Per the germline V gene, CDR1 is MNHEY and CDR2 is SMNVEV (reference sequence). The CDR3 totals 14 residues. With 9 bases removed from V and 5 bases from J, the gap between germline ends came to 16 bases. CDR3 protein: CASSPGPRTGELFF. CDR3 DNA: TGTGCCAGTTCCCCGGGTCCTCGGACCGGGGAGCTGTTTTTT.

This sequence joins TRBV15 and TRBJ2-1, with 10 bases fitting TRBD2. V lost 0 bases to trimming and J lost 3 bases; unmatched junction nucleotides: 8. Germline V gene lookup returns CDR1 LNHNV and CDR2 YYDKDF (reference sequence). The CDR3 is 18 amino acids. CDR3 in DNA: TGTGCCACCAGCAGAGAGTTACTAGCGGGGAGTTTCTACAATGAGCAGTTCTTC. Protein product: CATSRELLAGSFYNEQFF.

The rearrangement joins TRBV4-1 to TRBJ2-7; tentative D call: TRBD2 (5 bases). V lost 3 bases, J lost 0 bases, and 12 bases lay in between. From germline, CDR1 is MGHRA and CDR2 YSYEKL. The CDR3 extends over 15 amino acids. The CDR3 spells CASSQGLASSYEQYF. The CDR3 DNA reads TGCGCCAGCAGCCAGGGCTTAGCGAGCTCCTACGAGCAGTACTTC.

V and J are TRBV6-1 and TRBJ2-1; TRBD2 agrees at 7 bases. This CDR3 has 15 residues. V gave up 10 bases and J gave up 0 bases; unmatched junction bases: 9. The V gene's germline CDR1 is MNHNS and CDR2 SASEGT. The DNA for the CDR3 is TGTGCCATCGTTAGCGGGTCTAGCTCCTACAATGAGCAGTTCTTC. This codes for CAIVSGSSSYNEQFF.

V usage is TRBV7-6 and J usage is TRBJ2-3; a weak D match, TRBD2 (6 bases). CDR3 size: 19 residues. Germline V gene lookup returns CDR1 SGHVS and CDR2 FNYEAQ. Trimming removed 1 base at V and 1 base at J, with 21 bases between. Here the CDR3 reads CASSLGWPGTGFGTDTQYF. The DNA of the CDR3 is TGTGCCAGCAGCTTAGGATGGCCAGGGACTGGGTTTGGCACAGATACGCAGTATTTT.

This chain links TRBV7-2 with TRBJ2-2; 11 nucleotides match TRBD1. Trimming removed 3 bases from V and 5 bases from J; junction bases left unmatched: 5. The CDR3 totals 16 residues. Germline V gene sequence: CDR1 SGHTA, CDR2 FQGNSA. The CDR3 here is CASSLGQGGGTGELFF. DNA for the CDR3: TGTGCCAGCAGCTTGGGACAGGGGGGCGGAACCGGGGAGCTGTTTTTT.

The chain combines TRBV2 with TRBJ2-7; D may be TRBD1 (6 bases). This CDR3 has 13 amino acids. Trimming stripped 8 bases from V and 4 bases from J, with 15 bases between. Germline V gene data show CDR1 as SNHLY and CDR2 as FYNNEI. The CDR3: CASLQGNLYEQYF. In nucleotides, the CDR3 is TGTGCCAGCCTTCAGGGGAATCTTTACGAGCAGTACTTC.

This clone occurred a few times. The genes are TRBV7-8 and TRBJ2-5; unclear D gene. This CDR3 spans 13 amino acids. With 3 bases removed from V and 2 bases from J, the gap between germline ends came to 7 bases. Germline CDR1 is SGHVS and CDR2 is FQNEAQ. CDR3 nucleotides: TGTGCCAGCAGCTTCTCGCGGCAAGAGACCCAGTACTTC. It specifies CASSFSRQETQYF.

The CDR3 coding sequence is TGTGCCAGCAGTGAAGCACGCTACCGGGTTCCCACCTCTGGAAACACCATATATTTT. Protein product: CASSEARYRVPTSGNTIYF. The chain links TRBV6-1 to TRBJ1-3; D not resolved. Germline assignment: CDR1 MNHNS and CDR2 SASEGT. This CDR3 comprises 19 residues. V lost 0 bases to trimming and J lost 0 bases, with 18 bases between them.

The chain carries TRBV5-1 and TRBJ2-3, with a tentative D call TRBD2 (6 bases). The CDR3 loop spans 15 amino acids. CDR1 is SGHRS, CDR2 YFSETQ, per germline. V lost 0 bases to trimming and J lost 5 bases, with 13 bases between them. The CDR3 region is CASSLDSSEGDTQYF. CDR3 nucleotides: TGCGCCAGCAGCTTGGATTCTAGCGAAGGAGATACGCAGTATTTT.

The V call is TRBV4-1, the J call TRBJ2-3; D might be TRBD1 (5 bases). The germline V and J ends were trimmed by 2 bases and 1 base, with 10 bases remaining between them. Per the germline V gene, CDR1 is MGHRA and CDR2 is YSYEKL. CDR3 size: 15 residues. The CDR3 here is CASSQYEGGTDTQYF. In nucleotides, the CDR3 is TGCGCCAGCAGCCAATACGAAGGGGGCACAGATACGCAGTATTTT.

V and J are TRBV5-6 and TRBJ1-2; D gene uncertain. Germline CDR1 is SGHDT and CDR2 is YYEEEE. CDR3 length: 15 amino acids. V lost 4 bases to trimming and J lost 7 bases, with 20 bases between them. The chain's CDR3 is CASSLGSLLWGGYTF. The CDR3 DNA is TGTGCCAGCAGCCTAGGGAGCCTCCTCTGGGGTGGCTACACCTTC.

CDR3 DNA: TGTGCCAGCGATCCTAGCGGGGGGCCCGGAGAGACCCAGTACTTC. Translating it yields CASDPSGGPGETQYF. V and J are TRBV2 and TRBJ2-5; TRBD2 matches 11 bases. The J segment lost 4 bases and the V segment lost 8 bases, leaving 9 bases of the junction unmatched. The CDR3 covers 15 residues. Per germline, CDR1 SNHLY and CDR2 FYNNEI.

The chain joins TRBV27 to TRBJ1-1, with D possibly matching TRBD1 (6 bases). In germline, CDR1 is MNHEY, CDR2 SMNVEV (reference sequence). The CDR3 covers 15 residues. Trimming took off 2 bases at V and 0 bases at J, with 10 bases between the two ends. As DNA, the CDR3 is TGTGCCAGCAGTTTAACAGGGACGATGAACACTGAAGCTTTCTTT. Amino acids: CASSLTGTMNTEAFF.

The chain employs TRBV27 and TRBJ2-5, with D possibly being TRBD1 (6 bases). Between the trimmed V and J ends, which lost 4 bases and 4 bases, there was a span of 13 bases. The CDR3 sequence is 14 residues long. Per the germline V gene, CDR1 is MNHEY and CDR2 is SMNVEV (reference sequence). This chain's CDR3 is CASSYRVSSETQYF. Here the CDR3 DNA reads TGTGCCAGCAGTTACAGGGTTTCATCAGAGACCCAGTACTTC.

This rearrangement joins TRBV7-2 to TRBJ1-6; 7 nucleotides line up with TRBD1. Trimming at V came to 4 bases and at J to 10 bases, leaving 13 bases not matched to a gene. The CDR3 runs to 16 residues. CDR1 is SGHTA, CDR2 FQGNSA, per germline. The CDR3 DNA is TGTGCCAGCAGCTCGAAGACTACAGGGGATGGGTCACCCCTCCACTTT. It translates to CASSSKTTGDGSPLHF. Full variable domain (rest looked up from reference TRBV7-2 and TRBJ1-6): GAGVSQSPSNKVTEKGKDVELRCDPISGHTALYWYRQSLGQGLEFLIYFQGNSAPDKSGLPSDRFSAERTGGSVSTLTIQRTQQEDSAVYLCASSSKTTGDGSPLHFGNGTRLTVT.

The chain uses TRBV6-6 and TRBJ1-1; D unresolved. This CDR3 is 13 amino acids long. Trimming cost V 10 bases and J 2 bases, with 14 bases left between them. Germline-derived CDR1 and CDR2 are MNHNY and SVGAGI (reference sequence). The CDR3 loop reads CATRPGINTEAFF. The CDR3 nucleotides read TGTGCCACCCGTCCGGGAATAAACACTGAAGCTTTCTTT.